These 6 T cell receptor beta chains were sequenced from one sample in a study of breast tumors, draining lymph nodes, adjacent tissues. TCRdb reprocessed the multiplex PCR reads via MiXCR and lists one record per CDR3 protein. In the table there are about 180,000 distinct CDR3 sequences, roughly a third of which are singletons. Breast cancer patients provided tissue from their axillary draining lymph nodes. Sequencing was performed on axillary lymph node tissue. The receptors here all came from a female donor with breast cancer. Some clones in this sample may be carry-over from other donors' samples.

This clonotype was counted at least ten times. The chain has TRBV14 and TRBJ2-1, with TRBD1 matching over 9 bases. The V gene end was trimmed by 4 bases and the J gene end by 3 bases; junction bases not matched to a gene: 10. CDR3 length: 17 residues. Germline loops: CDR1 SGHDN, CDR2 FVKESK. The CDR3 DNA sequence: TGTGCCAGCAGCCTCGGGACAGGGAGGTTTTTCTACAATGAGCAGTTCTTC. Amino acids: CASSLGTGRFFYNEQFF.

The chain has TRBV18 and TRBJ2-5; D unresolved. V was trimmed by 3 bases and J by 4 bases, leaving 6 bases between them. The CDR3 is made up of 12 amino acids. Germline assignment: CDR1 KGHSH and CDR2 LQKENI. The CDR3 DNA reads TGTGCCAGCTCACCTGGTCGAGAGACCCAGTACTTC. Its protein is CASSPGRETQYF.

In its sample, this clonotype was seen many times. The chain employs TRBV3-1 and TRBJ2-7; D gene unclear. V gave up 1 base and J gave up 5 bases, with 12 bases separating them. Per germline, CDR1 LGHDT and CDR2 YNNKEL (reference sequence). The CDR3 totals 14 residues. CDR3 protein: CASSQVLGSHEQYF. DNA for the CDR3: TGTGCCAGCAGCCAAGTATTGGGGTCCCACGAGCAGTACTTC.

As to this clonotype: Germline and junction disagree at one end, which may indicate a read error. The chain has TRBV29-1 and TRBJ2-3, with D maybe TRBD1 (6 bases). The CDR3 runs to 13 residues. The V gene's germline CDR1 is SQVTM and CDR2 ANQGSEA. CDR3 DNA: TGCAGCGCCGTCCGGCAGGCAGGGGATACGCGGTATTTT. Translating it yields CSAVRQAGDTRYF.

In regard to this clonotype: A read error may produce the germline difference seen at one junction end. The DNA for the CDR3 is TGTGCCAGTAGTACGACACTAACGGGAGTCTCAGATGCGCAGTATTTT. Amino acid sequence: CASSTTLTGVSDAQYF. V usage is TRBV19 and J usage is TRBJ2-3; D is perhaps TRBD2 (6 bases). The CDR3 runs to 16 residues. The germline CDR1 and CDR2 sequences are LNHDA and SQIVND (reference sequence). The whole variable domain, filled in from reference TRBV19 and TRBJ2-3, reads DGGITQSPKYLFRKEGQNVTLSCEQNLNHDAMYWYRQDPGQGLRLIYYSQIVNDFQKGDIAEGYSVSREKKESFPLTVTSAQKNPTAFYLCASSTTLTGVSDAQYFGPGTRLTVL.

Comment on this clonotype: No DNA is shown, since the ends of the CDR3 on it are uncertain; the CDR3 is the one TCRdb lists. The chain uses TRBV10-3 and TRBJ2-6. The CDR3 region is 22 residues in length, termini included. Germline V gene lookup returns CDR1 ENHRY and CDR2 SYGVKD. This chain's CDR3 is CAISESIFQPYEQYFGANVLTF.